This T cell receptor (beta chain) was recorded in a study of blood T cell repertoires in COVID-19. Study-wide background: Acute and convalescent COVID-19 samples came from the United States, Italy and Spain. The analysed material was cDNA or gDNA that came from T cells, B-cell-depleted T cells, or PBMCs.

In the original analysis: Cell counts per sample came from amplifying reference gene primers. This table comes from immunoSEQ multiplex PCR, and its TCRdb copy is limited to in-frame clones, with some not included. That table furnishes V, J and clone size, whereas the DNA furnished D and trimming. Seen here are about 50,000 clones, about 82% observed once, and the top ten hold 2.1%. Germline V gene sequence: CDR1 LNHNV, CDR2 YYDKDF (reference sequence). V was shortened by 1 base and J by 3 bases, with 5 bases between the two germline ends. The CDR3 extends over 13 amino acids. Sequenced: peripheral blood. This sequence originates from a woman in her fifties or sixties with acute or convalescent COVID-19. This sequence joins TRBV15 and TRBJ2-3; D gene ambiguous. The CDR3 spells CATSRVSTDTQYF. Written as DNA, the CDR3 is TGTGCCACCAGCAGAGTGTCTACAGATACGCAGTATTTT. The variable domain in full, with the rest retrieved from reference TRBV15 and TRBJ2-3, is DAMVIQNPRYQVTQFGKPVTLSCSQTLNHNVMYWYQQKSSQAPKLLFHYYDKDFNNEADTPDNFQSRRPNTSFCFLDIRSPGLGDTAMYLCATSRVSTDTQYFGPGTRLTVL.